These 13 T cell receptor beta chains originate from one sample sequenced in a study of blood T cell repertoires in COVID-19. Clones were read by immunoSEQ multiplex PCR, and TCRdb kept only the in-frame ones, dropping some. Of about 170,000 clones in the sample, about three quarters are singletons; the top ten hold approximately 8%. Specimen: peripheral blood. The receptors stem from a man aged 55 to 69 with acute or convalescent COVID-19.

The count of this clone is one. The rearrangement links TRBV19 to TRBJ1-1; D is possibly TRBD1 (6 bases). V shed 3 bases and J shed 6 bases, with 14 bases lying between them. The germline V gene encodes CDR1 LNHDA and CDR2 SQIVND (reference sequence). This CDR3 contains 14 residues. CDR3 nucleotides: TGTGCCAGTAGTATTGGGGGCGCGAGGGCTGAAGCTTTCTTT. It codes for CASSIGGARAEAFF. Complete variable domain (other parts from reference TRBV19 and TRBJ1-1): DGGITQSPKYLFRKEGQNVTLSCEQNLNHDAMYWYRQDPGQGLRLIYYSQIVNDFQKGDIAEGYSVSREKKESFPLTVTSAQKNPTAFYLCASSIGGARAEAFFGQGTRLTVV.

This clone has just a few counts. The chain joins TRBV30 to TRBJ2-7, with 8 bases fitting TRBD1. The trim removed 1 base at V and 6 bases at J, leaving 2 bases unmatched. Germline CDR1 is GTSNPN and CDR2 is SVGIG (reference sequence). The CDR3 contains 12 residues. The CDR3 reads CAWSGTGTEQYF. In DNA, the CDR3 is TGTGCCTGGAGTGGGACAGGGACCGAGCAGTACTTC.

V usage is TRBV27 and J usage is TRBJ2-1, with 8 bases that match TRBD2. J lost 7 bases, V lost 4 bases, and 12 bases had no gene match. CDR1 is MNHEY, CDR2 SMNVEV, per germline (reference sequence). This CDR3 contains 16 residues. CDR3 region: CASSSLGGAVTNEQFF. CDR3 sequence (DNA): TGTGCCAGCAGTTCCCTCGGGGGGGCGGTGACGAATGAGCAGTTCTTC.

The J gene is TRBJ2-2, the V gene TRBV25-1; TRBD1 aligns across 7 bases. V trimming: 8 bases; J trimming: 1 base; junction bases outside the gene matches: 7. The germline V gene encodes CDR1 MGHDK and CDR2 SYGVNS. The CDR3 is 15 residues long. This CDR3 reads CASESGQENTGELFF. Written as DNA, the CDR3 is TGTGCCAGCGAAAGTGGACAGGAGAACACCGGGGAGCTGTTTTTT.

The gene calls are TRBV4-3 and TRBJ2-7; a weak D match, TRBD2 (6 bases). The CDR3 totals 13 residues. Germline assignment: CDR1 LGHNA and CDR2 YSLEER. V was clipped by 0 bases and J by 3 bases, with 6 bases between them. The CDR3 region has the DNA TGCGCCAGCAGCCAAGAGGGGGGCTACGAGCAGTACTTC. This codes for CASSQEGGYEQYF.

The gene calls are TRBV28 and TRBJ1-5; 12 positions match TRBD1. The germline gives CDR1 MDHEN, CDR2 SYDVKM. Trimming removed 4 bases from V and 6 bases from J; junction bases left unmatched: 7. This CDR3 comprises 16 residues. Written as DNA, the CDR3 is TGTGCCAGCAGTTGGGGGGACAGGGGGCATGGTCAGCCCCAGCATTTT. It translates to CASSWGDRGHGQPQHF.

This rearrangement joins TRBV2 to TRBJ2-7; TRBD1 might be the D (6 bases). Trimming shortened V by 1 base and J by 3 bases, and 13 bases separated the two germline ends. Germline assignment: CDR1 SNHLY and CDR2 FYNNEI. CDR3 length: 15 amino acids. For the CDR3, the DNA is TGTGCCAGCAGTGAAGGGACAGTGGATTTCTACGAGCAGTACTTC. This encodes CASSEGTVDFYEQYF.

V gene TRBV6-5 combines with J gene TRBJ1-4; 9 nucleotides align to TRBD1. The CDR3 is made up of 15 amino acids. CDR1 and CDR2 from the germline V gene are MNHEY and SVGAGI. Trimming cost V 3 bases and J 7 bases; bases outside gene matches: 6. CDR3 loop: CASSYGDRVSEKLFF. The CDR3 nucleotides read TGTGCCAGCAGTTATGGGGACAGGGTTTCTGAAAAACTGTTTTTT.

The chain combines TRBV7-9 with TRBJ2-2; 8 bases line up with TRBD1. In germline, CDR1 is SEHNR, CDR2 FQNEAQ (reference sequence). The CDR3 is 17 residues long. The V gene end was trimmed by 5 bases and the J gene end by 3 bases; junction bases not matched to a gene: 11. CDR3 DNA: TGTGCCAGCAGCCAGAGGGGGGACAGGATGGACACCGGGGAGCTGTTTTTT. The encoded protein is CASSQRGDRMDTGELFF.

This clone has a handful of counts. The CDR3 nucleotides are TGTGCCAGCAGGCAGGGACTAGCGGGGGACAATGAGCAGTTCTTC. It is translated as CASRQGLAGDNEQFF. The V and J genes are TRBV6-5 and TRBJ2-1; TRBD2 aligns across 14 bases. With 6 bases clipped from V and 5 bases from J, the junction kept 3 bases outside the gene matches. This CDR3 has 15 residues. Germline CDR1 reads MNHEY; CDR2 reads SVGAGI.

This chain connects TRBV9 to TRBJ2-1; no reliable D call. Per germline, CDR1 SGDLS and CDR2 YYNGEE. This CDR3 comprises 15 residues. V lost 4 bases to trimming and J lost 2 bases, with 13 bases between them. CDR3 sequence reads: CASSPQIATYNEQFF. As DNA, the CDR3 is TGTGCCAGCAGCCCCCAGATCGCAACCTACAATGAGCAGTTCTTC.

This clone was counted a few times. The chain couples TRBV7-2 to TRBJ1-3; D is unresolved. Germline CDR1 SGHTA, CDR2 FQGNSA. The CDR3 covers 12 residues. The V gene lost 4 bases and the J gene lost 4 bases, with 5 bases spanning the gap. The CDR3 DNA is TGTGCCAGCAGCTCCCAGGGAAACACCATATATTTT. This codes for CASSSQGNTIYF.

This clone was counted once. The J gene is TRBJ2-5, the V gene TRBV7-9, with 9 bases matching TRBD1. V was clipped by 5 bases and J by 5 bases; unmatched bases: 6. The CDR3 runs 14 residues. Germline lookup yields CDR1 SEHNR and CDR2 FQNEAQ (reference sequence). CDR3 DNA sequence: TGTGCCAGCAGCCTCGGACAGGGGTCGGAGACCCAGTACTTC. Amino acid sequence: CASSLGQGSETQYF.